The 7 T cell receptor beta chains below all came from one sample that was sequenced in a study of OX40 agonist ivuxolimab in advanced cancers. The assay was immunoSEQ multiplex PCR, and TCRdb's table has in-frame clones only and misses some. This table holds 70,000 to 95,000 clones, about 88% found once. Material: CD4+ or CD8+ T cells sorted from blood, obtained in a trial of the OX40 agonist ivuxolimab. These receptors were obtained from an adult with an advanced solid tumor such as melanoma, head and neck, liver or kidney cancer.

This chain uses TRBV4-2 with TRBJ1-3; D unresolved. CDR1 is LGHNA and CDR2 is YNFKEQ in the germline V gene. CDR3 length equals 15 residues. The V and J ends lost 0 bases and 0 bases respectively, with 6 bases between them. CDR3 in amino acids: CASSQDPYSGNTIYF. The CDR3, as DNA: TGTGCCAGCAGCCAAGATCCGTACTCTGGAAACACCATATATTTT.

V is TRBV5-1 and J is TRBJ2-7, with TRBD2 matching over 7 bases. Looked up from germline, CDR1 is SGHRS and CDR2 is YFSETQ. This CDR3 is 15 amino acids long. The V segment lost 4 bases and the J segment 1 base; nucleotides outside the gene matches: 8. The CDR3 reads CASSPPAGASYEQYF. CDR3 DNA sequence: TGCGCCAGCAGCCCCCCCGCGGGAGCATCCTACGAGCAGTACTTC.

A word on this clone: A read error may produce the germline difference seen at one junction end. The V and J genes are TRBV29-1 and TRBJ1-1; TRBD1 matches 10 bases. The CDR3 is 14 amino acids. Germline CDR1 SQVTM, CDR2 ANQGSEA. CDR3 sequence: CSVATGGDGTEALF. For the CDR3, the DNA is TGCAGCGTTGCGACAGGGGGCGATGGAACTGAAGCTCTCTTT.

This clone showed up just a few times. This rearrangement joins TRBV5-1 to TRBJ2-3; D possibly corresponds to TRBD1 (6 bases). Trimming stripped 6 bases from V and 0 bases from J, with 11 bases between. CDR1 and CDR2 (germline): SGHRS, YFSETQ. CDR3 length equals 14 residues. The CDR3 loop reads CASTRQASTDTQYF. The DNA for the CDR3 is TGCGCCAGCACGCGACAGGCTAGCACAGATACGCAGTATTTT.

The chain joins TRBV6-1 to TRBJ2-7; 12 positions agree with TRBD2. This CDR3 has 13 residues. Germline V lookup: CDR1 MNHNS, CDR2 SASEGT. The V and J ends lost 8 bases and 4 bases, in that order; junction bases with no gene match: 3. The CDR3 protein is CASGTSGQYEQYF. The DNA of the CDR3 is TGTGCCAGCGGGACTAGCGGGCAATACGAGCAGTACTTC.

This clone was picked up one time. CDR3 sequence (DNA): TGTGCCTGGAGTCCAGGGACTAGCGGGAGCCCCCAGCAGTACTTC. Amino acid sequence: CAWSPGTSGSPQQYF. The chain links TRBV30 to TRBJ2-7, with 14 bases lining up with TRBD2. CDR3 length equals 15 residues. J gave up 8 bases and V 2 bases, and 8 bases lay outside the gene matches. In germline, CDR1 is GTSNPN, CDR2 SVGIG (reference sequence).

The chain links TRBV5-1 to TRBJ2-3; unclear D gene. The CDR3 is 14 residues long. Germline V lookup: CDR1 SGHRS, CDR2 YFSETQ. Trimming shortened V by 0 bases and J by 6 bases, and 11 bases separated the two germline ends. CDR3 nucleotides: TGCGCCAGCAGCTTGGGGTCTCAGAAGGATACGCAGTATTTT. It is translated as CASSLGSQKDTQYF.